This entry lists 2 T cell receptor beta chains sequenced from one sample in a study. TCRdb called the RT-PCR reads again in MiXCR, with one record for every CDR3 protein. The table has 600 to 650 distinct CDR3 sequences, around two fifths seen once. What was sequenced was memory CD4+ T cells from salivary gland. The source of these receptors is a female donor with primary Sjogren's syndrome.

By its share, this clonotype is large (0.1 to 1%). The CDR3, as DNA: TGTGCCAGCAGCTTTGGATTCACCGGGGAGCTGTTTTTT. This codes for CASSFGFTGELFF. The gene calls are TRBV11-1 and TRBJ2-2; D unresolved. The CDR3 is made up of 13 amino acids. Trimming shortened V by 3 bases and J by 4 bases, and 6 bases separated the two germline ends. Germline V lookup: CDR1 SGHAT, CDR2 FQDESV (reference sequence). The whole variable domain, filled in from reference TRBV11-1 and TRBJ2-2, reads EAEVAQSPRYKITEKSQAVAFWCDPISGHATLYWYRQILGQGPELLVQFQDESVVDDSQLPKDRFSAERLKGVDSTLKIQPAELGDSAMYLCASSFGFTGELFFGEGSRLTVL.

This clonotype appeared a few times. The rearrangement links TRBV20-1 to TRBJ2-7, with TRBD2 identical over 10 bases. Germline assignment: CDR1 DFQATT and CDR2 SNEGSKA (reference sequence). The CDR3 has 14 amino acids. Trimming cost V 3 bases and J 2 bases; bases outside gene matches: 4. The CDR3 is CSASRLAGAYEQYF. For the CDR3, the DNA is TGCAGTGCTAGTCGGCTAGCGGGGGCCTACGAGCAGTACTTC.